Each of the 14 T cell receptor beta chains below was sequenced from the same sample in a study of regulatory T cells in long-lasting Graves disease. Sequencing libraries for TCR beta were prepared with iRepertoire HTBI primers and Arm-PCR of CDR3 regions. Each CDR3 protein is one row after TCRdb ran MiXCR on the multiplex PCR reads. The table has some 370,000 distinct CDR3 sequences, less than 25% seen once. Noted time point: persistent/refractory GD, antithyroid drugs over 5 years with positive TRAb. The TCR library was made from RNA extracted from PBMCs. This specimen was peripheral blood mononuclear cells (PBMCs), taken when the disease was refractory, from a patient treated with antithyroid drugs. These receptors were taken from a female donor with Graves disease.

J is TRBJ1-6 and V is TRBV25-1, with D maybe TRBD1 (5 bases). Germline V gene sequence: CDR1 MGHDK, CDR2 SYGVNS. This CDR3 has 14 residues. V dropped 1 base and J dropped 5 bases, with 6 bases sitting between them. The CDR3 DNA reads TGTGCCAGCAGTGAATGGGGGAATAATTCACCCCTCCACTTT. It encodes CASSEWGNNSPLHF.

Comment on this clonotype: A much larger clonotype is one base distant, so this may be a read error. The chain carries TRBV10-3 and TRBJ2-7; 8 nucleotides agree with TRBD1. The CDR3 is 15 amino acids. CDR1 is ENHRY, CDR2 SYGVKD, per germline. The ends lost 11 bases at V and 5 bases at J; junction bases unmatched: 17. CDR3 sequence: CAVGTGTGKAHEQYF. The CDR3 DNA sequence: TGTGCCGTGGGTACAGGGACAGGAAAGGCCCACGAGCAGTACTTC.

This clonotype occurred a few times. The chain joins TRBV7-2 to TRBJ2-7, with TRBD2 matching 8 bases. The CDR3 sequence is 15 residues long. The ends lost 3 bases at V and 7 bases at J; junction bases unmatched: 11. Germline CDR1 and CDR2: SGHTA and FQGNSA. CDR3 bases: TGTGCCAGCAGCTTCGCTGGGACTAGTATGTTGGAGCAGTACTTC. Encoded protein: CASSFAGTSMLEQYF.

Comments on this clonotype: Compared with germline, one end of the junction differs, possibly owing to a read error. The V and J genes are TRBV6-2 or TRBV6-3 and TRBJ2-7, with 7 nucleotides matching TRBD1. Germline CDR1 and CDR2: MNHEY and SVGEGT. This CDR3 is built from 15 residues. CDR3 sequence reads: CASTILTGSSYEQYF. CDR3 coding DNA: TGTGCCAGCACCATATTGACAGGGAGCTCCTACGAGCAATACTTC.

The table lists this clonotype with many counts. V and J are TRBV6-1 and TRBJ1-1; 7 positions match TRBD1. V gave up 3 bases and J gave up 3 bases; unmatched junction bases: 4. The CDR3 loop spans 14 amino acids. From germline, CDR1 is MNHNS and CDR2 SASEGT. CDR3 sequence (DNA): TGTGCCAGCAGTGAGGACAGGAGGTACACTGAAGCTTTCTTT. It codes for CASSEDRRYTEAFF.

J is TRBJ1-1 and V is TRBV27; D is unresolved. V was shortened by 2 bases and J by 3 bases, with 7 bases between the two germline ends. The CDR3 has 13 amino acids. Germline V lookup: CDR1 MNHEY, CDR2 SMNVEV (reference sequence). The CDR3 DNA reads TGTGCCAGCAGTTTAGGCCCCTACACTGAAGCTTTCTTT. Protein: CASSLGPYTEAFF.

The gene calls are TRBV7-2 and TRBJ2-7, with D perhaps TRBD2 (6 bases). The CDR3 covers 13 residues. V was clipped by 6 bases and J by 3 bases, with 12 bases between them. The germline CDR1 and CDR2 sequences are SGHTA and FQGNSA. Here the CDR3 reads CASSRPSDYEQYF. The CDR3 region has the DNA TGTGCCAGCAGTCGGCCTAGCGACTACGAGCAGTACTTC.

Worth noting for this clonotype: The junction departs from the called germline gene at one end, perhaps through a read error. The V and J genes are TRBV3-1 and TRBJ1-4, with TRBD1 matching over 7 bases. The CDR3 is 15 amino acids. From germline, CDR1 is LGHDT and CDR2 YNNKEL (reference sequence). CDR3 region: CASSRTGTVNEKLLF. CDR3 in DNA: TGTGCCAGCAGCCGCACGGGGACAGTAAATGAAAAACTGCTTTTT.

About this clonotype itself: This may stem from a read error, because a much larger clone lies one nucleotide away. The genes are TRBV12-3 or TRBV12-4 and TRBJ1-5; D remains unclear. The CDR3 loop spans 13 amino acids. The CDR3 protein is CASSDDSSQPQHF. As DNA, the CDR3 is TGTGCCAGCAGTGATGATAGCAGTCAGCCCCAGCATTTT.

This chain links TRBV20-1 with TRBJ1-6; 8 bases map to TRBD1. The V segment lost 4 bases and the J segment 0 bases; nucleotides outside the gene matches: 8. The germline V gene has CDR1 DFQATT and CDR2 SNEGSKA (reference sequence). The CDR3 runs 17 residues. The CDR3 nucleotides are TGCAGTGCTACAGGGGGCGGAACCAGCTCCTATAATTCACCCCTCCACTTT. This translates into CSATGGGTSSYNSPLHF.

This clonotype was recorded a few times. This chain uses TRBV6-5 with TRBJ2-1, with no clear D. The CDR3 is 12 residues long. Germline V lookup: CDR1 MNHEY, CDR2 SVGAGI. Trimming stripped 0 bases from V and 7 bases from J, with 4 bases between. CDR3 loop: CASSYSMNEQFF. DNA for the CDR3: TGTGCCAGCAGTTACTCCATGAATGAGCAGTTCTTC.

This clonotype was detected only a few times. This sequence joins TRBV28 and TRBJ1-1; TRBD1 aligns across 9 bases. The germline CDR1 and CDR2 sequences are MDHEN and SYDVKM. Unmatched junction bases numbered 8, after V lost 7 bases and J lost 5 bases. The CDR3 runs 14 residues. CDR3 sequence reads: CASTPGQGETEAFF. CDR3 DNA sequence: TGTGCCAGCACCCCGGGACAGGGTGAAACTGAAGCTTTCTTT. Full variable domain (rest looked up from reference TRBV28 and TRBJ1-1): DVKVTQSSRYLVKRTGEKVFLECVQDMDHENMFWYRQDPGLGLRLIYFSYDVKMKEKGDIPEGYSVSREKKERFSLILESASTNQTSMYLCASTPGQGETEAFFGQGTRLTVV.

This clonotype was picked up many times. The chain is built from TRBV29-1 and TRBJ1-1; D uncertain. This CDR3 is 12 amino acids long. The V end lost 4 bases, the J end lost 0 bases, and 6 bases lay between the germline ends. Germline assignment: CDR1 SQVTM and CDR2 ANQGSEA. CDR3 in DNA: TGCAGCGTTGTCGGGGTGAACACTGAAGCTTTCTTT. Its translation: CSVVGVNTEAFF.

The chain recombines TRBV6-5 with TRBJ2-7; 7 nucleotides line up with TRBD1. V gave up 3 bases and J gave up 5 bases; unmatched junction bases: 10. Germline-derived CDR1 and CDR2 are MNHEY and SVGAGI. The CDR3 extends over 15 amino acids. The CDR3 bases are TGTGCCAGCAGTTATCTGAGACAGGGTTCAGACGAGCAGTACTTC. As protein: CASSYLRQGSDEQYF.